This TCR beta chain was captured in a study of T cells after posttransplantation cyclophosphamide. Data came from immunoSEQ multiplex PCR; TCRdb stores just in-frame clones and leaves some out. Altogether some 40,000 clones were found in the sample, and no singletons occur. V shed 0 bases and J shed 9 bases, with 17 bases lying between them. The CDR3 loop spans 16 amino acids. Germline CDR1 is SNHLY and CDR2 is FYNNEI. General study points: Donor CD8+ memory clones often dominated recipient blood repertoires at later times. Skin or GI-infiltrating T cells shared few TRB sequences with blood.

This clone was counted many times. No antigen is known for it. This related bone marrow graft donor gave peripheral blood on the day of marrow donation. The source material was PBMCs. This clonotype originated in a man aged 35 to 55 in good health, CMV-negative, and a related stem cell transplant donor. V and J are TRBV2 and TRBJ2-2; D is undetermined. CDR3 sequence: CASSEALQAWIRELFF. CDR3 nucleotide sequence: TGTGCCAGCAGTGAAGCGCTTCAGGCCTGGATCCGGGAGCTGTTTTTT.